The clone carrying this TCR beta chain was recorded a few times. Its target is not known. An Oncomine TCR Beta short-read assay was used to sequence the DNA from cultured CD4+ T cells. Each CDR3 protein gets one entry after TCRdb re-called the PCR reads with MiXCR. The sample lists just under 20,000 distinct CDR3 sequences, over 40% occurring once. This sample stems from a study of vaccination and CD4 T cells after COVID-19. Germline CDR1 and CDR2: MNHNS and SASEGT. The CDR3 runs to 17 residues. V gave up 6 bases and J gave up 1 base; unmatched junction bases: 7. Treatment: approximately nine-day PBMC culture with coronavirus spike peptide pools or control peptides (ViraFEST assay).

The TCR comes from a human donor who had recovered from COVID-19. The sequencing input was CD4+ T cells from blood, cultured in vitro. The genes are TRBV6-1 and TRBJ2-1; 12 positions match TRBD2. This chain's CDR3 is CASRPLAGGPSYNEQFF. As DNA, the CDR3 is TGTGCCAGCAGGCCGCTAGCGGGAGGGCCTTCCTACAATGAGCAGTTCTTC.